The rows below give T cell receptor beta chains drawn from one sample of a study of control samples from healthy donors and cancer patients. Sequencing was performed with immunoSEQ multiplex PCR; in TCRdb, only in-frame clones are kept and a portion is missing. The sample has roughly 89,000 clones, around 91% seen once. The source material was blood. The receptors shown here come from a middle-aged man in good health. The CDR3 runs from the conserved cysteine through the conserved F or W. A D gene is named only where the DNA matches it firmly. Clone size is not always given. Where it is, it says once, few, many or a class for expanded clones.

clone_size	v_call	d_call	j_call	cdr3_aa	cdr3_nt
.	TRBV6-5	.	TRBJ2-3	CASSIQYTDTQYF	TGTGCCAGCAGTATCCAGTACACAGATACGCAGTATTTT
.	TRBV6-5	.	TRBJ2-7	CASSYADGGAGEQYF	TGTGCCAGCAGTTACGCAGACGGTGGGGCGGGCGAGCAGTACTTC
.	TRBV12-5	.	TRBJ1-1	CASGFDTTYTEAFF	TGTGCTAGTGGCTTTGACACAACCTACACTGAAGCTTTCTTT
.	TRBV7-2	TRBD1	TRBJ2-5	CASSLASQGIQETQYF	TGTGCCAGCAGCTTAGCCTCACAGGGGATTCAAGAGACCCAGTACTTC
.	TRBV5-5	TRBD2	TRBJ2-1	CASSLRLALNNEQFF	TGTGCCAGCAGCTTAAGACTAGCGCTTAACAATGAGCAGTTCTTC
once	TRBV28	TRBD1	TRBJ2-1	CASSPSPGQGRTYNEQFF	TGTGCCAGCAGCCCTTCACCGGGACAGGGGAGGACCTACAATGAGCAGTTCTTC
once	TRBV9	TRBD1	TRBJ1-2	CASSFRDRESAGYTF	TGTGCCAGCAGCTTCCGGGACAGGGAGTCTGCCGGCTACACCTTC
.	TRBV24-1	TRBD2	TRBJ2-1	CATSDPSGGGISYNEQFF	TGTGCCACCAGTGATCCTAGCGGGGGAGGGATATCCTACAATGAGCAGTTCTTC
.	TRBV4-1	.	TRBJ2-3	CASSQAGADTQYF	TGCGCCAGCAGCCAAGCAGGGGCAGATACGCAGTATTTT
.	TRBV19	TRBD2	TRBJ2-1	CASSMAPRLAGAKNNEQFF	TGTGCCAGTAGTATGGCCCCGAGACTAGCGGGGGCCAAGAACAATGAGCAGTTCTTC
few	TRBV19	.	TRBJ1-3	CASSTRGAGNTIYF	TGTGCCAGTAGTACCCGAGGGGCTGGAAACACCATATATTTT
.	TRBV11-2	.	TRBJ2-5	CASSLDIGKTQYF	TGTGCCAGCAGCTTAGATATCGGGAAGACCCAGTACTTC
.	TRBV6-5	.	TRBJ2-2	CATLGQPNTGELFF	TGTGCCACCCTTGGGCAGCCGAACACCGGGGAGCTGTTTTTT
.	TRBV24-1	TRBD1	TRBJ1-4	CATSDGDRGATNEKLFF	TGTGCCACCAGTGACGGTGACAGGGGGGCAACTAATGAAAAACTGTTTTTT
.	TRBV2	TRBD1	TRBJ1-2	CASSYEDRGGYTF	TGTGCCAGCAGTTATGAGGACAGGGGGGGCTACACCTTC
.	TRBV5-1	TRBD1	TRBJ2-7	CASSALRDRGEYEQYF	TGCGCCAGCAGCGCGCTCCGGGACAGGGGCGAATACGAGCAGTACTTC
.	TRBV5-6	.	TRBJ1-2	CASSFAGSSYGYTF	TGTGCCAGCAGCTTTGCAGGGTCCTCCTATGGCTACACCTTC
.	TRBV18	.	TRBJ2-6	CASSPQTAGGANVLTF	TGTGCCAGCTCACCACAGACCGCGGGGGGGGCCAACGTCCTGACTTTC
few	TRBV15	.	TRBJ1-4	CATSREVQTLGNEKLFF	TGTGCCACCAGCAGAGAAGTACAGACCCTCGGGAATGAAAAACTGTTTTTT
few	TRBV27	.	TRBJ1-5	CASSLWGGRPQHF	TGTGCCAGCAGTTTATGGGGGGGACGGCCCCAGCATTTT
.	TRBV3-1/TRBV3-2	.	TRBJ1-2	CASSQDPGLYGYTF	TGTGCCAGCAGCCAAGATCCAGGCCTATATGGCTACACCTTC
once	TRBV4-1	TRBD2	TRBJ2-7	CASSQGLAGFGGQYF	TGCGCCAGCAGCCAGGGACTAGCGGGGTTTGGGGGGCAGTACTTC
.	TRBV14	.	TRBJ2-7	CASSQGTSFYEQYF	TGTGCCAGCAGCCAAGGAACTAGCTTCTACGAGCAGTACTTC
.	TRBV5-1	TRBD1	TRBJ1-1	CASSNGQGVMNTEAFF	TGCGCCAGCAGCAACGGACAGGGTGTCATGAACACTGAAGCTTTCTTT
.	TRBV12-3/TRBV12-4	TRBD1	TRBJ1-4	CASSDRDEKLFF	TGTGCCAGCAGTGACAGGGACGAAAAACTGTTTTTT
.	TRBV18	.	TRBJ1-1	CASSQGGDTEAFF	TGTGCCAGCTCACAGGGTGGCGACACTGAAGCTTTCTTT
few	TRBV7-9	TRBD1	TRBJ1-6	CASSGDSLTDNSPLHF	TGTGCCAGCAGCGGGGACAGTCTGACAGATAATTCACCCCTCCACTTT
.	TRBV27	.	TRBJ1-1	CASRRYDRMNTEAFF	TGTGCCAGCAGGCGCTACGACAGGATGAACACTGAAGCTTTCTTT